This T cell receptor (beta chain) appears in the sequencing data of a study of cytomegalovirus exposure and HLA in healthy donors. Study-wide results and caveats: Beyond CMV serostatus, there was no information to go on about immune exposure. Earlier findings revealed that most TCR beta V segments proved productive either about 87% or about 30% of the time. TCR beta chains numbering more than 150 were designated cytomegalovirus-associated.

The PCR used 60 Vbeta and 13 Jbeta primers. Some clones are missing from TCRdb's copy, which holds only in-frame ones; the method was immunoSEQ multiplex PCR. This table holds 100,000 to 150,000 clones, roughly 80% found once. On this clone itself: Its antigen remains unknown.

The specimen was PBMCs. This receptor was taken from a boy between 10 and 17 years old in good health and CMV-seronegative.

CDR3 nucleotide sequence: TGTGCCAGCAGCTTGACTAGCGGATATTCCTACGAGCAGTACTTC. Residues: CASSLTSGYSYEQYF. The V gene is TRBV5-4, the J gene TRBJ2-7, with 8 nucleotides matching TRBD2. The CDR3 spans 15 residues. Germline values: CDR1 SGHNT, CDR2 YYREEE (reference sequence). Trimming removed 1 base from V and 1 base from J; junction bases left unmatched: 4.